This TCR beta chain originates from a study of T cells in localized non-small cell lung cancer. Regarding this clone: The target antigen is unknown.

Study-wide findings and caveats: The study sequenced only one region of the tumor. As a result, intratumor heterogeneity could not be excluded and remains possible. Higher adjacent-lung clonality was associated with shorter survival. Within adjacent lung there appeared a median approximately 60 of the top 100 tumor clones. Uninvolved adjacent lung showed the highest T cell clonality, exceeding tumor.

Data came from immunoSEQ multiplex PCR; TCRdb stores just in-frame clones and leaves some out. The sample lists 14,000 to 15,000 clones, 75% to 90% occurring once. Germline trimming cut 2 bases from V and 8 bases from J; bases unmatched to any gene: 9. Germline V gene data show CDR1 as SGHTS and CDR2 as YDEGEE. The CDR3 extends over 15 amino acids. The genes are TRBV5-8 and TRBJ2-1, with 8 bases identical to TRBD1. This receptor was identified in a woman aged 35-75 years with stage I lung adenocarcinoma. Sample: peripheral blood, taken before any cancer treatment. The CDR3 DNA follows: TGTGCCAGCAGCTTAACAGGGGGGCTTCTTTATGAGCAGTTCTTC. This encodes CASSLTGGLLYEQFF.